This T cell receptor (beta chain) comes out of a study of blood T cell repertoires in COVID-19. For the study at large: Acute and convalescent COVID-19 specimens originated in the United States, Italy and Spain. Sample material is recorded as cDNA or gDNA derived from T cells, B-cell-depleted T cells, or PBMCs.

Authors' data handling: Counts of nucleated cells, estimated from reference gene primer amplification, were obtained. Here immunoSEQ multiplex PCR was the method, and the copy in TCRdb shows in-frame clones only, minus some. Clone size and V and J calls were adopted from that table, with D and trimming inferred from the DNA. The data hold around 110,000 clones, with 82% observed a single time. Trimming left V 0 bases short and J 1 base short, with 12 bases between. The CDR3 spans 16 residues. CDR1 is MGHRA, CDR2 YSYEKL, per germline. The sequence was obtained from a woman in her seventies with acute or convalescent COVID-19. The sequenced sample consisted of peripheral blood. The rearrangement uses TRBV4-1 and TRBJ1-1; D gene uncertain. The CDR3 DNA reads TGCGCCAGCAGCCAAGAGCATGGCAGGCCGAACACTGAAGCTTTCTTT. Encoded protein: CASSQEHGRPNTEAFF.